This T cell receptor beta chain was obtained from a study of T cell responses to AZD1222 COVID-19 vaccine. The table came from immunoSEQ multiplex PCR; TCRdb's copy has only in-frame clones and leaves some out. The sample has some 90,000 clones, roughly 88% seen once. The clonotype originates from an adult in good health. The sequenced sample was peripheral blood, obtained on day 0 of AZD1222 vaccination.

CDR3 protein: CASSERRANHEQYF. CDR3 DNA: TGTGCCAGCAGTGAAAGACGGGCTAACCACGAGCAGTACTTC. The V call is TRBV6-1, the J call TRBJ2-7, with D uncertain. Trimming shortened V by 2 bases and J by 5 bases, and 13 bases separated the two germline ends. This CDR3 has 14 amino acids. Germline CDR1 is MNHNS and CDR2 is SASEGT.